This TCR beta chain was found in a study of blood T cell repertoires in COVID-19. Across the study: Acute and convalescent COVID-19 samples came from the United States, Italy and Spain. PBMCs, B-cell-depleted T cells, or T cells provided the cDNA or gDNA that made up the material.

Source study methods: Amplification of reference gene primers was used by the study to estimate nucleated cell counts. Sequencing used immunoSEQ multiplex PCR; TCRdb keeps in-frame clones, though not all of them. V and J calls and clone size are given by that table; D and trimming were obtained from the DNA. The sample has 290,000 or so clones, 70% to 90% seen once. There are a few counts of this clone. The CDR3 loop spans 15 amino acids. Germline lookup yields CDR1 MNHEY and CDR2 SVGAGI. Trimming took 6 bases from V and 7 from J; bases not matched to a gene: 12. The sequenced sample was peripheral blood. The chain is built from TRBV6-5 and TRBJ1-1; 9 nucleotides match TRBD1. This TCR came from a man aged 50 or older with active or convalescent COVID-19. For the CDR3, the DNA is TGTGCCAGCAGAGCCCCGGGACAGGGCGTTGTTGAAGCTTTCTTT. Protein product: CASRAPGQGVVEAFF.